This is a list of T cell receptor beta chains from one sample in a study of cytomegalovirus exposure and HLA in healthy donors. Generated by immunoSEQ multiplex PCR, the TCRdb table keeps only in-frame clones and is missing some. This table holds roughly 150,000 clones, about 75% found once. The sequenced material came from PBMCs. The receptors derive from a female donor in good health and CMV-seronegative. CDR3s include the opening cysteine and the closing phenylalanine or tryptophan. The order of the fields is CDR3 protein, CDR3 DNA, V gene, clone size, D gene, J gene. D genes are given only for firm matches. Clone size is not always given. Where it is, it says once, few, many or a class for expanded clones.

CDR3 protein: CASSAGTPSSGNTIYF
CDR3 DNA: TGCGCCAGCAGCGCCGGGACTCCAAGCTCTGGAAACACCATATATTTT
V gene: TRBV5-1
clone size: once
D gene: .
J gene: TRBJ1-3

CDR3 protein: CASSATVSSYNEQFF
CDR3 DNA: TGTGCCAGCAGCGCAACAGTCAGCTCCTACAATGAGCAGTTCTTC
V gene: TRBV5-6
clone size: once
D gene: .
J gene: TRBJ2-1

CDR3 protein: CAWTYGQGGAGELFF
CDR3 DNA: TGTGCCTGGACCTATGGGCAGGGCGGGGCAGGGGAGCTGTTTTTT
V gene: TRBV30
clone size: .
D gene: .
J gene: TRBJ2-2

CDR3 protein: CASSRAGLAGGFGTDTQYF
CDR3 DNA: TGCGCCAGCAGCCGAGCCGGACTAGCGGGGGGATTCGGCACAGATACGCAGTATTTT
V gene: TRBV5-1
clone size: .
D gene: TRBD2
J gene: TRBJ2-3

CDR3 protein: CASITTGAGYTF
CDR3 DNA: TGTGCCAGCATAACCACAGGGGCCGGCTACACCTTC
V gene: TRBV6-5
clone size: .
D gene: TRBD1
J gene: TRBJ1-2

CDR3 protein: CASSRQGPYEQYF
CDR3 DNA: TGTGCCAGCAGTAGGCAGGGGCCCTACGAGCAGTACTTC
V gene: TRBV27
clone size: .
D gene: .
J gene: TRBJ2-7

CDR3 protein: CASGQVVAGELFF
CDR3 DNA: TGTGCCAGTGGACAGGTGGTTGCCGGGGAGCTGTTTTTT
V gene: TRBV6-1
clone size: few
D gene: TRBD1
J gene: TRBJ2-2

CDR3 protein: CASSYAGERGYTF
CDR3 DNA: TGTGCCAGCAGTTACGCGGGGGAACGCGGCTACACCTTC
V gene: TRBV6-5
clone size: .
D gene: .
J gene: TRBJ1-2

CDR3 protein: CASSSGTSGITDTQYF
CDR3 DNA: TGTGCCAGCAGTTCAGGGACTAGCGGAATCACAGATACGCAGTATTTT
V gene: TRBV27
clone size: .
D gene: TRBD2
J gene: TRBJ2-3

CDR3 protein: CASSQKRGTDTQYF
CDR3 DNA: TGCGCCAGCAGCCAAAAACGAGGCACAGATACGCAGTATTTT
V gene: TRBV4-3
clone size: .
D gene: .
J gene: TRBJ2-3

CDR3 protein: CASGTGGETQYF
CDR3 DNA: TGTGCCAGCGGGACGGGGGGAGAGACCCAGTACTTC
V gene: TRBV27
clone size: .
D gene: TRBD2
J gene: TRBJ2-5

CDR3 protein: CASSNQRGYQEFF
CDR3 DNA: TGTGCCAGCAGTAATCAAAGGGGATATCAGGAGTTCTTC
V gene: TRBV28
clone size: few
D gene: .
J gene: TRBJ2-1

CDR3 protein: CASSSPTSESYEQYF
CDR3 DNA: TGTGCCAGCAGCTCCCCTACTAGCGAGTCCTACGAGCAGTACTTC
V gene: TRBV7-2
clone size: .
D gene: TRBD2
J gene: TRBJ2-7

CDR3 protein: CASRNWADEAFF
CDR3 DNA: TGTGCCAGCAGAAACTGGGCAGATGAAGCTTTCTTT
V gene: TRBV28
clone size: .
D gene: .
J gene: TRBJ1-1

CDR3 protein: CASSREGGASTEAFF
CDR3 DNA: TGCGCCAGCAGCAGGGAGGGAGGGGCGAGCACTGAAGCTTTCTTT
V gene: TRBV5-1
clone size: .
D gene: .
J gene: TRBJ1-1

CDR3 protein: CASSPEDSSYEQYF
CDR3 DNA: TGTGCCAGCTCACCGGAGGACAGCTCCTACGAGCAGTACTTC
V gene: TRBV18
clone size: .
D gene: .
J gene: TRBJ2-7

CDR3 protein: CASSLSLGVALHF
CDR3 DNA: TGTGCCAGCAGCTTAAGCCTAGGCGTGGCCCTCCACTTT
V gene: TRBV11-2
clone size: .
D gene: .
J gene: TRBJ1-6

CDR3 protein: CASERQGTNTEAFF
CDR3 DNA: TGTGCCAGCGAGCGACAGGGCACGAACACTGAAGCTTTCTTT
V gene: TRBV2
clone size: .
D gene: TRBD1
J gene: TRBJ1-1

CDR3 protein: CASSPRPGQESNSGANVLTF
CDR3 DNA: TGCGCCAGCAGCCCTCGACCGGGACAGGAGTCTAACTCTGGGGCCAACGTCCTGACTTTC
V gene: TRBV4-1
clone size: few
D gene: TRBD1
J gene: TRBJ2-6

CDR3 protein: CASTKGLPYEQYF
CDR3 DNA: TGTGCCAGCACCAAGGGGCTGCCCTACGAGCAGTACTTC
V gene: TRBV28
clone size: .
D gene: .
J gene: TRBJ2-7

CDR3 protein: CASRESSESYEQYF
CDR3 DNA: TGTGCCAGCAGGGAGTCTAGCGAATCCTACGAGCAGTACTTC
V gene: TRBV7-9
clone size: .
D gene: .
J gene: TRBJ2-7

CDR3 protein: CASTDRVGNQPQHF
CDR3 DNA: TGTGCCAGCACGGACAGGGTAGGCAATCAGCCCCAGCATTTT
V gene: TRBV7-2
clone size: .
D gene: TRBD1
J gene: TRBJ1-5

CDR3 protein: CASSPGGSYNEQFF
CDR3 DNA: TGTGCCAGCAGCCCCGGTGGTTCCTACAATGAGCAGTTCTTC
V gene: TRBV27
clone size: once
D gene: .
J gene: TRBJ2-1

CDR3 protein: CASSQEKSTGGYEQYF
CDR3 DNA: TGCGCCAGCAGCCAAGAGAAGTCAACGGGAGGGTACGAGCAGTACTTC
V gene: TRBV4-1
clone size: .
D gene: TRBD2
J gene: TRBJ2-7

CDR3 protein: CASSLRQGYTEAFF
CDR3 DNA: TGTGCCAGCAGTTTACGGCAGGGGTACACTGAAGCTTTCTTT
V gene: TRBV28
clone size: .
D gene: .
J gene: TRBJ1-1

CDR3 protein: CASSLVPGDQPQHF
CDR3 DNA: TGTGCCAGCAGCTTAGTGCCAGGGGATCAGCCCCAGCATTTT
V gene: TRBV7-2
clone size: .
D gene: .
J gene: TRBJ1-5

CDR3 protein: CASSPTGQGSYGYTF
CDR3 DNA: TGTGCCAGCTCACCAACGGGACAGGGTTCTTATGGCTACACCTTC
V gene: TRBV18
clone size: .
D gene: TRBD1
J gene: TRBJ1-2

CDR3 protein: CAISDRTGAYNEQFF
CDR3 DNA: TGTGCCATCAGTGATAGGACAGGGGCCTACAATGAGCAGTTCTTC
V gene: TRBV10-3
clone size: .
D gene: TRBD1
J gene: TRBJ2-1

CDR3 protein: CASSDEREAGELFF
CDR3 DNA: TGTGCCAGCAGTGACGAGCGAGAGGCCGGGGAGCTGTTTTTT
V gene: TRBV6-4
clone size: few
D gene: .
J gene: TRBJ2-2

CDR3 protein: CASTILDRQRAFF
CDR3 DNA: TGTGCCAGCACAATACTGGACAGACAAAGAGCTTTCTTT
V gene: TRBV2
clone size: .
D gene: .
J gene: TRBJ1-1

CDR3 protein: CASSEGTGDTDTQYF
CDR3 DNA: TGTGCCAGCAGTGAAGGGACAGGGGACACAGATACGCAGTATTTT
V gene: TRBV6-4
clone size: .
D gene: TRBD1
J gene: TRBJ2-3

CDR3 protein: CASSYNLAATGELFF
CDR3 DNA: TGTGCCAGCAGTTACAACCTAGCGGCCACCGGGGAGCTGTTTTTT
V gene: TRBV6-5
clone size: .
D gene: TRBD2
J gene: TRBJ2-2

CDR3 protein: CASTGLAGLNEQFF
CDR3 DNA: TGTGCCAGCACCGGACTAGCGGGACTCAATGAGCAGTTCTTC
V gene: TRBV2
clone size: .
D gene: TRBD2
J gene: TRBJ2-1

CDR3 protein: CASSPPGAGRYEQYF
CDR3 DNA: TGTGCCAGCAGCCCTCCGGGAGCGGGGCGCTACGAGCAGTACTTC
V gene: TRBV5-4
clone size: .
D gene: TRBD2
J gene: TRBJ2-7

CDR3 protein: CASSPQGVTTNEKLFF
CDR3 DNA: TGTGCCAGTAGTCCACAGGGAGTTACAACTAATGAAAAACTGTTTTTT
V gene: TRBV19
clone size: .
D gene: .
J gene: TRBJ1-4

CDR3 protein: CATSRGTTGITDTQYF
CDR3 DNA: TGTGCCACCAGCAGAGGGACGACAGGGATCACAGATACGCAGTATTTT
V gene: TRBV15
clone size: .
D gene: TRBD1
J gene: TRBJ2-3

CDR3 protein: CASSRSSPTEGNTIYF
CDR3 DNA: TGTGCCAGCAGCCGCAGCAGTCCGACTGAAGGAAACACCATATATTTT
V gene: TRBV4-2
clone size: .
D gene: .
J gene: TRBJ1-3

CDR3 protein: CSAQDRGNEKLFF
CDR3 DNA: TGCAGCGCCCAGGACAGGGGTAATGAAAAACTGTTTTTT
V gene: TRBV29-1
clone size: once
D gene: TRBD1
J gene: TRBJ1-4

CDR3 protein: CARSRRQGVETQYF
CDR3 DNA: TGTGCCAGAAGCCGGCGACAGGGAGTAGAGACCCAGTACTTC
V gene: TRBV5-3
clone size: .
D gene: TRBD1
J gene: TRBJ2-5

CDR3 protein: CASLSAAGELFF
CDR3 DNA: TGTGCCAGCCTCAGTGCTGCCGGGGAGCTGTTTTTT
V gene: TRBV27
clone size: .
D gene: .
J gene: TRBJ2-2

CDR3 protein: CASSPPGQGTDTQYF
CDR3 DNA: TGTGCCAGCAGCCCCCCGGGACAGGGAACAGATACGCAGTATTTT
V gene: TRBV9
clone size: .
D gene: TRBD1
J gene: TRBJ2-3

CDR3 protein: CATSREGRANYGYTF
CDR3 DNA: TGTGCCACCAGCAGAGAGGGCAGGGCAAACTATGGCTACACCTTC
V gene: TRBV15
clone size: .
D gene: .
J gene: TRBJ1-2

CDR3 protein: CAPGTGRRCGYTF
CDR3 DNA: TGTGCCCCAGGTACGGGGAGGAGGTGCGGCTACACCTTC
V gene: TRBV6-5
clone size: .
D gene: .
J gene: TRBJ1-2

CDR3 protein: CASKRAAGTRGWETDTQYF
CDR3 DNA: TGTGCCAGCAAAAGAGCCGCCGGGACTAGAGGCTGGGAAACAGATACGCAGTATTTT
V gene: TRBV27
clone size: .
D gene: TRBD2
J gene: TRBJ2-3

CDR3 protein: CASSPMSGYEQYF
CDR3 DNA: TGTGCCAGCAGCCCCATGTCGGGGTACGAGCAGTACTTC
V gene: TRBV7-8
clone size: few
D gene: .
J gene: TRBJ2-7